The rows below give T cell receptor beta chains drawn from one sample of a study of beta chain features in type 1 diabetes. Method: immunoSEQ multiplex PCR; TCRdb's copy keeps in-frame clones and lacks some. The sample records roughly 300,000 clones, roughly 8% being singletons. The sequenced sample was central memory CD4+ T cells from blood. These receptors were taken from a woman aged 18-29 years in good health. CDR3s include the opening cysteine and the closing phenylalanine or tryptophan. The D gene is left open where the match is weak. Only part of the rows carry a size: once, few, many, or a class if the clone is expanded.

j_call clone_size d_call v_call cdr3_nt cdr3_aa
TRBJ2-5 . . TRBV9 TGTGCCAGCAGCGTTAGCGGCCAAGAGACCCAGTACTTC CASSVSGQETQYF
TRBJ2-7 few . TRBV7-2 TGTGCCAGCAGCCCCGGGACGGTCTCCTACGAGCAGTACTTC CASSPGTVSYEQYF
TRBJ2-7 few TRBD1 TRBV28 TGTGCCAGCAGTTTTTTCGGGACAGTTTTCGAGCAGTACTTC CASSFFGTVFEQYF
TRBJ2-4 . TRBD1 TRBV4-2 TGTGCCAGCAGCCCTAATCAGGGGGCGAACATTCAGTACTTC CASSPNQGANIQYF
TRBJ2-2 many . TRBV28 TGTGCCAGCAGAAGAAGACTAGAAACCGGGGAGCTGTTTTTT CASRRRLETGELFF
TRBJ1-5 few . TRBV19 TGTGCCAGTAGTCGTCTTTCCGATTCTAGCAATCAGCCCCAGCATTTT CASSRLSDSSNQPQHF
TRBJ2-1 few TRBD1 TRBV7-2 TGTGCCAGCAGCCGGGACAGCCAAAGCTCCTACAATGAGCAGTTCTTC CASSRDSQSSYNEQFF
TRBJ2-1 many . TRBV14 TGTGCCAGCAGCCAAATGGACATCAACAATGAGCAGTTCTTC CASSQMDINNEQFF
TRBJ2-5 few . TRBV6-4 TGTGCCAGCAGTCCTTACGCGGGAGAGACCCAGTACTTC CASSPYAGETQYF
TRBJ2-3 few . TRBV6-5 TGTGCCACCTCAACAGAGACTAGCACAGATACGCAGTATTTT CATSTETSTDTQYF
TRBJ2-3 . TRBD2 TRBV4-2 TGTGCCAGCAGCCAAGCTAGCGGGAGCACAGATACGCAGTATTTT CASSQASGSTDTQYF